This TCR beta chain emerged from a study of CD8 T cells in Susac syndrome. A quantity of about 0.5 to 1 ug RNA underwent reverse transcription using random hexamers. TCRdb used MiXCR to reprocess the immunoSEQ multiplex PCR reads, holding one entry per CDR3 protein. The sample lists some 220,000 distinct CDR3 sequences; 95% were seen once. In germline, CDR1 is DFQATT, CDR2 SNEGSKA (reference sequence). V was cut by 6 bases and J by 4 bases, with 6 bases left in between. There are 10 residues in the CDR3. This receptor was obtained from a human donor with multiple sclerosis. The sequenced sample was CD4+ T cells from PBMCs. The chain joins TRBV20-1 to TRBJ2-5; no clear D gene. CDR3 bases: TGCAGTGCCGAAATAGAGACCCAGTACTTC. Its translation: CSAEIETQYF.